Reported below is one T cell receptor (beta chain). Its antigen is unknown. Treatment here: around 19 received Ad26.COV2.S at low or high dose, single or two shots; 5 received placebo; per-sample allocation not given. Sampling took place 63 days after the first vaccine or placebo injection. This entry is derived from a study of Ad26.COV2.S vaccination and SARS-CoV-2 variants. Study-level findings and limits: TCR breadth and depth estimates may have understated total T cell responses. Non-spike TCR breadth showed similarity between vaccine and placebo recipients.

This table comes from immunoSEQ multiplex PCR, and its TCRdb copy is limited to in-frame clones, with some not included. The sample has 250,000 or so clones; 70% to 90% are singletons. The sequencing here drew on peripheral blood, taken in a trial of Ad26.COV2.S vaccine versus placebo. This receptor was identified in a person between 18 and 59 years old who received the Ad26.COV2.S COVID-19 vaccine or a placebo.

The CDR3 region is CASSYQGYEQYF. CDR3 DNA sequence: TGTGCCAGCAGTTATCAGGGGTACGAGCAGTACTTC. V usage is TRBV6-5 and J usage is TRBJ2-7, with a tentative D call TRBD1 (6 bases). From germline, CDR1 is MNHEY and CDR2 SVGAGI. This CDR3 has 12 amino acids. The V end lost 3 bases, the J end lost 4 bases, and 7 bases lay between the germline ends.